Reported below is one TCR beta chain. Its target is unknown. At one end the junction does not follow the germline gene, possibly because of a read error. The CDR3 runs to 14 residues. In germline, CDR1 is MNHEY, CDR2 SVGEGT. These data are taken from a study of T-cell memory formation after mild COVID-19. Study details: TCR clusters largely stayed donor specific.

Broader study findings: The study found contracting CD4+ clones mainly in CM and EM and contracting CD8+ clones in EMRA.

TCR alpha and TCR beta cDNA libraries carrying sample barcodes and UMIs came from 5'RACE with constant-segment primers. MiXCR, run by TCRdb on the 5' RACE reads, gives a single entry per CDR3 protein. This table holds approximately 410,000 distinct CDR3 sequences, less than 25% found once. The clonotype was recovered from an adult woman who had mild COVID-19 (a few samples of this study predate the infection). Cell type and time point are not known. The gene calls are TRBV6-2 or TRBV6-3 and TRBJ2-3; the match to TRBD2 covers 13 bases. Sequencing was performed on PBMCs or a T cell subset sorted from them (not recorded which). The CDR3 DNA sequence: TGTGCCAGCACCCAAGGACTAGCGGGAGATCCGCAGTATTTT. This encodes CASTQGLAGDPQYF.